A single sample is the source of the 3 T cell receptor beta chains below, sequenced in a study of T cells in Graves' hyperthyroidism and ophthalmopathy (dated by TCRdb to between 2018 and 2021). Receptor libraries were prepared by multiplex PCR. For sequencing, an Illumina HiSeq 2000 was employed. Amplification of TCR beta CDR3 regions was carried out from RNA transcripts. The TCR CDR3 was subjected to a first round of RT-PCR using the HTBI primer set and the Qiagen OneStep RT-PCR kit. Starting from the raw public reads, TCRdb applied fastp trimming at Q25, assembled clones with MiXCR and retained in-frame beta chains. All rows with the same CDR3 protein become a single entry with the most common DNA and genes. For this sample the table gives some 510,000 distinct CDR3 sequences, of which less than 25% were detected only once. The leading ten clones occupy 26% of the sample. The sequencing input was blood. The receptors were sampled from a young man with Graves' hyperthyroidism.

This clonotype was recorded many times. V and J are TRBV28 and TRBJ1-2, with 7 bases fitting TRBD1. This CDR3 has 12 residues. V was clipped by 7 bases and J by 8 bases; unmatched bases: 7. Germline V lookup: CDR1 MDHEN, CDR2 SYDVKM. This chain's CDR3 is CASTVQGEGYTF. The CDR3, as DNA: TGTGCCAGCACCGTCCAGGGGGAAGGCTACACCTTC.

This clonotype was detected ten times or more. The chain combines TRBV6-1 with TRBJ2-5; 8 nucleotides align to TRBD2. With 0 bases clipped from V and 5 bases from J, the junction kept 8 bases outside the gene matches. This CDR3 region has 16 residues. Germline assignment: CDR1 MNHNS and CDR2 SASEGT. The CDR3 DNA follows: TGTGCCAGCAGTGAAGCGCCGGGGGGGCGCTGGGAGACCCAGTACTTC. It specifies CASSEAPGGRWETQYF.

Many counts were recorded for this clonotype. The chain links TRBV28 to TRBJ1-5, with 7 bases matching TRBD1. Germline V gene data show CDR1 as MDHEN and CDR2 as SYDVKM. This CDR3 region has 15 residues. V lost 5 bases, J lost 4 bases, and 8 bases stayed unmatched. The CDR3 spells CASSPWDSPNQPQHF. The CDR3 coding sequence is TGTGCCAGCAGTCCCTGGGACAGCCCAAATCAGCCCCAGCATTTT. Together with reference TRBV28 and TRBJ1-5, the CDR3 gives the full variable domain: DVKVTQSSRYLVKRTGEKVFLECVQDMDHENMFWYRQDPGLGLRLIYFSYDVKMKEKGDIPEGYSVSREKKERFSLILESASTNQTSMYLCASSPWDSPNQPQHFGDGTRLSIL.